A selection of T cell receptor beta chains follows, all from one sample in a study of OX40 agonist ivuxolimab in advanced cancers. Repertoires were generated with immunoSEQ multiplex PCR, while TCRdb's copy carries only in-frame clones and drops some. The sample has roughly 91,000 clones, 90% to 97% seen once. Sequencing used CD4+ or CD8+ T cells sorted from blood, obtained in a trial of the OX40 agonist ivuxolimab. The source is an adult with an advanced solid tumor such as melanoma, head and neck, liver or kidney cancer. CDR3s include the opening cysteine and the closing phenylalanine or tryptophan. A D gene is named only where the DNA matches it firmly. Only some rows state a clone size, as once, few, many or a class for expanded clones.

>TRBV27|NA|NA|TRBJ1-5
CASRETGNQPQHF
TGTGCCAGCCGGGAGACCGGCAATCAGCCCCAGCATTTT
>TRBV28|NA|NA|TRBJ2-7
CASNSDGRGEIDEQYF
TGTGCCAGCAATTCTGACGGGCGGGGAGAGATCGACGAGCAGTACTTC
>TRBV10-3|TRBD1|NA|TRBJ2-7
CAISDPTGGPYEQYF
TGTGCCATCAGTGATCCGACAGGGGGGCCCTACGAGCAGTACTTC
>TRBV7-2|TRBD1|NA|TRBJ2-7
CASSFRGPGYEQYF
TGTGCCAGCAGCTTCAGGGGGCCTGGCTACGAGCAGTACTTC
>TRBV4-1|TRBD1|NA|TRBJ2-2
CASSQARDRTYTGELFF
TGCGCCAGCAGCCAAGCCCGGGACAGGACATACACCGGGGAGCTGTTTTTT
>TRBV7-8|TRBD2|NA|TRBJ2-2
CASSPFRGTTYLGELFF
TGTGCCAGCAGCCCTTTTAGAGGGACTACTTATCTCGGGGAGCTGTTTTTT
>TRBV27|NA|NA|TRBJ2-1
CASSLLDSNEQFF
TGTGCCAGCAGTTTACTGGACAGCAATGAGCAGTTCTTC
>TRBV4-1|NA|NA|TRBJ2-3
CASSQVVGTDTQYF
TGCGCCAGCAGCCAAGTAGTTGGCACAGATACGCAGTATTTT
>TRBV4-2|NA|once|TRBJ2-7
CASSPPSRGSYEQYF
TGTGCCAGCAGCCCCCCCTCGAGGGGGTCCTACGAGCAGTACTTC
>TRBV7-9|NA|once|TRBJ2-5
CASSSTLPGEQYF
TGTGCCAGCAGCTCAACTCTCCCAGGAGAGCAGTACTTC
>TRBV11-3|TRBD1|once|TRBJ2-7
CASSSRDSPYEQYF
TGTGCCAGCAGCTCCCGGGACAGCCCTTACGAGCAGTACTTC
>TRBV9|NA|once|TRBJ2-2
CASSPRGDGELFF
TGTGCCAGCAGCCCAAGGGGGGACGGGGAGCTGTTTTTT
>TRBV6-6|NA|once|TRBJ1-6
CASSPGTASLPLHF
TGTGCCAGCAGTCCCGGGACCGCGTCTTTACCCCTCCACTTT
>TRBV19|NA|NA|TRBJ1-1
CASSEAGATEAFF
TGTGCCAGTAGTGAGGCGGGGGCCACTGAAGCTTTCTTT
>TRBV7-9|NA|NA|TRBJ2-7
CASSFGVYEQYF
TGTGCCAGCAGCTTTGGCGTCTACGAGCAGTACTTC
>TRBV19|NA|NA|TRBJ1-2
CASSMGGAANGYTF
TGTGCCAGTAGTATGGGGGGGGCCGCTAATGGCTACACCTTC
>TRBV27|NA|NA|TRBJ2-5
CASSFLGATFQETQYF
TGTGCCAGCAGTTTTCTAGGGGCGACCTTCCAAGAGACCCAGTACTTC
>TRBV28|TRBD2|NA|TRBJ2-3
CASSGLRVAGKDTTDTQYF
TGTGCCAGCAGCGGTTTGAGGGTAGCGGGGAAGGACACTACAGATACGCAGTATTTT
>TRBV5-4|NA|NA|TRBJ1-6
CASSFQGSYNSPLHF
TGTGCCAGCAGCTTTCAGGGTTCCTATAATTCACCCCTCCACTTT
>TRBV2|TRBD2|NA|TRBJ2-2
CASAPGLAGGTNTGELFF
TGTGCCAGCGCCCCCGGACTAGCGGGGGGGACGAACACCGGGGAGCTGTTTTTT
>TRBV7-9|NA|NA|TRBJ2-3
CASSTWDSSTDTQYF
TGTGCCAGCAGCACCTGGGACTCTAGCACAGATACGCAGTATTTT
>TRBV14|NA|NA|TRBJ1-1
CASSQGRGTEAFF
TGTGCCAGCAGCCAAGGCAGGGGCACTGAAGCTTTCTTT
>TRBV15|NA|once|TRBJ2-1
CATSIGPESGNEQFF
TGTGCCACCAGCATTGGCCCAGAGAGTGGTAATGAGCAGTTCTTC
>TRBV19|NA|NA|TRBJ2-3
CASSTAGYTDTQYF
TGTGCCAGTAGTACCGCGGGGTACACAGATACGCAGTATTTT
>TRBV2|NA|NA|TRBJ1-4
CASMGGPEKLFF
TGTGCCAGCATGGGTGGCCCTGAAAAACTGTTTTTT
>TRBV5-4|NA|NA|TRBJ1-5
CASSSGGSNQPQHF
TGTGCCAGCAGCTCCGGGGGTAGCAATCAGCCCCAGCATTTT
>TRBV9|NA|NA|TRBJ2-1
CASSGTAGMGHEQFF
TGTGCCAGCAGCGGGACAGCGGGAATGGGGCATGAGCAGTTCTTC
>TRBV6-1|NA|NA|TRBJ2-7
CASSEGVSRAYEQYF
TGTGCCAGCAGTGAAGGGGTGTCTAGGGCCTACGAGCAGTACTTC
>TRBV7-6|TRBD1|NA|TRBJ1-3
CASSLDPGTGAGNTIYF
TGTGCCAGCAGCTTAGACCCTGGGACAGGGGCTGGAAACACCATATATTTT
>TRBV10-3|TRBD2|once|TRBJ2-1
CAISDGTSDEQFF
TGTGCCATCAGTGACGGGACTAGCGACGAGCAGTTCTTC
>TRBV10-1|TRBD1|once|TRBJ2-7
CASSGQSSYEQYF
TGCGCCAGCTCGGGACAGTCTTCGTACGAGCAGTACTTC
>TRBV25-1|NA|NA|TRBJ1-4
CASSEFLTRGNEKLFF
TGTGCCAGCAGTGAATTTCTTACAAGGGGAAACGAAAAACTGTTTTTT
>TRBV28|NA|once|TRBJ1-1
CASSFFGSEAFF
TGTGCCAGCAGTTTCTTTGGGTCTGAAGCTTTCTTT
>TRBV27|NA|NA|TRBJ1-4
CASRNRTVREKLFF
TGTGCCAGCAGGAATCGGACAGTACGGGAAAAACTGTTTTTT
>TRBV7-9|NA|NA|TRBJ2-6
CASSFLRESHSGANVLTF
TGTGCCAGCAGCTTCCTCAGGGAATCCCACTCTGGGGCCAACGTCCTGACTTTC
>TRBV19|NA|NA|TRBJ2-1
CASSPRSSYNEQFF
TGTGCCAGTAGCCCGAGGAGCTCCTACAATGAGCAGTTCTTC
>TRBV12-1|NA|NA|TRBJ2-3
CASSRPGAQEYPSTDTQYF
TGTGCCAGCAGCCGCCCTGGGGCACAAGAGTACCCTAGCACAGATACGCAGTATTTT
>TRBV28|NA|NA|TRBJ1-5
CASKSREGSATPNQPQHF
TGTGCCAGCAAGTCCCGGGAGGGCAGCGCGACTCCCAATCAGCCCCAGCATTTT
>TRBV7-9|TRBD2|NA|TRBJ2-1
CASSPRRGSSYNEQFF
TGTGCCAGCAGCCCGCGGCGGGGGAGCTCCTACAATGAGCAGTTCTTC
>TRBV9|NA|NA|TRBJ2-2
CASSVAGANTGELFF
TGTGCCAGCAGCGTAGCGGGGGCGAACACCGGGGAGCTGTTTTTT
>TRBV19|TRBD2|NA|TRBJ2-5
CASSPSGGGETQYF
TGTGCCAGTAGTCCTAGCGGGGGGGGAGAGACCCAGTACTTC
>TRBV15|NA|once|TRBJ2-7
CATSGAGYHEQYF
TGTGCCACCAGCGGCGCGGGGTATCACGAGCAGTACTTC
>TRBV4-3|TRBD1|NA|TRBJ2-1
CASSQDLDRSSYNEQFF
TGCGCCAGCAGCCAAGACTTGGACAGGAGCTCCTACAATGAGCAGTTCTTC
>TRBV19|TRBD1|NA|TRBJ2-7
CASSIRDSLYYEQYF
TGTGCCAGTAGTATAAGGGACAGCCTTTACTACGAGCAGTACTTC
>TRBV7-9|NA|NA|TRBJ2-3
CASSSGSTDTQYF
TGTGCCAGCAGCTCCGGATCCACAGATACGCAGTATTTT
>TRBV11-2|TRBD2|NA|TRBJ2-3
CASSFGLAGGDGADTQYF
TGTGCCAGCAGCTTCGGACTAGCGGGGGGGGATGGGGCTGATACGCAGTATTTT
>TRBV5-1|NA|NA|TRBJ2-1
CASSLGLGSQDEQFF
TGCGCCAGCAGCTTGGGCCTCGGGAGTCAGGATGAGCAGTTCTTC
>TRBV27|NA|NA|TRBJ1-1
CASSLSDQITEAFF
TGTGCCAGCAGTTTATCAGACCAGATCACTGAAGCTTTCTTT
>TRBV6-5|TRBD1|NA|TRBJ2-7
CASSYRQGAYYEQYF
TGTGCCAGCAGTTACAGACAGGGGGCATACTACGAGCAGTACTTC
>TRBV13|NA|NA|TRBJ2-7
CASSLEGSYEQYF
TGTGCCAGCAGCTTAGAGGGCTCCTACGAGCAGTACTTC
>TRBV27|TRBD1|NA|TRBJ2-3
CASKKWTGDTDTQYF
TGTGCCAGCAAGAAATGGACAGGGGACACAGATACGCAGTATTTT
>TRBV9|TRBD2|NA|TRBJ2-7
CASSVAATSGDEQYF
TGTGCCAGCAGCGTAGCGGCAACTAGCGGGGACGAGCAGTACTTC
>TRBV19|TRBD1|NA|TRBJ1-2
CASSSTGVGYTF
TGTGCCAGTAGTAGCACAGGGGTGGGCTACACCTTC
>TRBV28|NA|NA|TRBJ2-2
CASSSTLSTGELFF
TGTGCCAGCTCATCGACACTTTCCACCGGGGAGCTGTTTTTT
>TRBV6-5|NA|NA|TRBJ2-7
CASGGGYEQYF
TGTGCCAGCGGGGGCGGTTACGAGCAGTACTTC
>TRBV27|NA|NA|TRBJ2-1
CASNLVLGREQFF
TGTGCCAGCAATTTAGTTTTGGGCCGGGAGCAGTTCTTC